This is a list of T cell receptor beta chains from one sample in a study of vaccination and CD4 T cells after COVID-19. For these TCRs, the target antigens are not known. TCRdb passed the PCR reads through MiXCR, listing each CDR3 protein once. The repertoire holds 15,000 to 20,000 distinct CDR3 sequences, 50% seen once, with approximately 10% in the top ten. The sample taken for sequencing was CD4+ T cells from blood, cultured in vitro. The receptor set was obtained from a human donor who had recovered from COVID-19. Both conserved end residues are part of each CDR3. A D gene is named only where the DNA matches it firmly. The size of a clone is reported for some rows only, either as once, few or many, or as a class for expanded clones.

>TRBV7-2|.|.|TRBJ2-1
CASSLGGRGTYNEQFF
TGTGCCAGCAGCTTAGGAGGGAGAGGGACCTACAATGAGCAGTTCTTC
>TRBV11-1|.|.|TRBJ1-6
CASSLGLNNSPLHF
TGTGCCAGCAGCTTAGGTCTGAATAATTCACCCCTCCACTTT
>TRBV27|.|large|TRBJ1-1
CASSFRANTEAFF
TGTGCCAGCAGTTTCCGGGCGAACACTGAAGCTTTCTTT
>TRBV20-1|.|once|TRBJ2-7
CSASGPSYEQYF
TGCAGTGCTAGCGGTCCTTCCTACGAGCAGTACTTC
>TRBV20-1|.|.|TRBJ2-1
CSATRPNNEQFF
TGCAGTGCAACTCGCCCCAACAATGAGCAGTTCTTC
>TRBV19|TRBD1|.|TRBJ1-2
CATFFGDRDIYGYTF
TGTGCCACGTTCTTCGGGGACAGGGATATCTATGGCTACACCTTC
>TRBV20-1|.|few|TRBJ2-5
CSAWGDETQYF
TGCAGTGCTTGGGGGGATGAGACCCAGTACTTC
>TRBV7-2|.|.|TRBJ1-1
CASSLLRRGTEAFF
TGTGCCAGCAGCTTACTTCGACGGGGCACTGAAGCTTTCTTT
>TRBV18|.|once|TRBJ1-5
CASSPSQRNQPQHF
TGTGCCAGCTCACCGTCACAACGGAATCAGCCCCAGCATTTT
>TRBV30|.|.|TRBJ1-2
CAWRVGRTYGYTF
TGTGCCTGGAGAGTTGGCAGGACCTATGGCTACACCTTC
>TRBV12-3/TRBV12-4|.|.|TRBJ1-4
CASSLWGLTNEKLFF
TGTGCCAGCAGTTTGTGGGGATTAACTAATGAAAAACTGTTTTTT
>TRBV6-1|.|.|TRBJ1-1
CASSRAGERGGGTEAFF
TGTGCCAGCAGTCGGGCCGGGGAAAGGGGCGGGGGGACTGAAGCTTTCTTT
>TRBV20-1|TRBD1|.|TRBJ2-1
CSARDYAGQGYNEQFF
TGCAGTGCTAGAGATTATGCAGGACAGGGGTACAATGAGCAGTTCTTC
>TRBV7-2|.|.|TRBJ2-3
CASSSRVFTDTQYF
TGTGCCAGCAGCTCAAGGGTCTTCACAGATACGCAGTATTTT
>TRBV15|TRBD2|.|TRBJ2-7
CATSMGLAGYNYEQYF
TGTGCCACCAGCATGGGACTAGCGGGGTATAACTACGAGCAGTACTTC
>TRBV28|.|medium-sized|TRBJ2-5
CASSPPGRSQETQYF
TGTGCCAGCAGTCCTCCTGGACGGTCCCAAGAGACCCAGTACTTC
>TRBV20-1|.|.|TRBJ1-4
CSAPVRTNEKLFF
TGCAGTGCTCCAGTAAGGACTAATGAAAAACTGTTTTTT
>TRBV14|.|once|TRBJ1-2
CASSQGGRDYGYTF
TGTGCCAGCAGCCAGGGGGGACGAGACTATGGCTACACCTTC
>TRBV19|TRBD1|.|TRBJ1-2
CASGWTGASNYGYTF
TGTGCCAGCGGATGGACAGGGGCTTCAAACTATGGCTACACCTTC
>TRBV7-2|TRBD2|.|TRBJ2-1
CASSDRLASNEQFF
TGTGCCAGCAGCGACCGACTAGCAAGCAATGAGCAGTTCTTC
>TRBV27|.|.|TRBJ1-2
CASSLSKGYGYTF
TGTGCCAGCAGTTTAAGCAAAGGCTATGGCTACACCTTC
>TRBV7-9|.|few|TRBJ1-1
CASSLISSEAFF
TGTGCCAGCAGCTTAATTTCGTCTGAAGCTTTCTTT
>TRBV7-8|.|.|TRBJ2-2
CASSFRGEKAGELFF
TGTGCCAGCAGCTTCCGTGGGGAAAAAGCCGGGGAGCTGTTTTTT
>TRBV7-2|.|.|TRBJ2-2
CASSKGRGKYTGELFF
TGTGCCAGCAGCAAAGGACGGGGGAAGTACACCGGGGAGCTGTTTTTT
>TRBV15|TRBD1|medium-sized|TRBJ1-2
CATSNRDRGYGYTF
TGTGCCACCAGCAACCGGGACAGGGGCTATGGCTACACCTTC
>TRBV2|.|once|TRBJ2-5
CASSENRGGLETQYF
TGTGCCAGCAGTGAGAACCGAGGAGGGCTCGAGACCCAGTACTTC
>TRBV5-4|.|few|TRBJ1-2
CASASTGFQGYTF
TGTGCCAGCGCGAGTACAGGGTTCCAGGGCTACACCTTC
>TRBV7-2|.|.|TRBJ2-7
CASSLRTTGEQYF
TGTGCCAGCAGCTTACGGACGACTGGTGAGCAGTACTTC
>TRBV2|.|few|TRBJ2-5
CASEGSSKGTQYF
TGTGCCAGCGAAGGCTCTTCTAAGGGGACCCAGTACTTC
>TRBV7-9|.|.|TRBJ2-5
CASSTNGEFKTQYF
TGTGCCAGCAGCACTAACGGGGAATTCAAGACCCAGTACTTC
>TRBV29-1|.|.|TRBJ2-5
CSVGVGETQYF
TGCAGCGTTGGGGTTGGAGAGACCCAGTACTTC